The 29 T cell receptor beta chains presented below share a single source sample, sequenced in a study of T cell responses to AZD1222 COVID-19 vaccine. Using immunoSEQ multiplex PCR, the repertoire was profiled, and TCRdb retains in-frame clones only, with some absent. The sample holds 100,000 or so clones, about 82% seen once. The sequences come from peripheral blood, collected on day 0 of AZD1222 vaccination. Receptors originate from an adult in good health.

CDR3 nucleotides: TGTGCCTGGAGGGGCCTGACAGTCTCTGGAAACACCATATATTTT. Residues: CAWRGLTVSGNTIYF. The genes are TRBV30 and TRBJ1-3; a possible D gene is TRBD1 (5 bases). This CDR3 contains 15 residues. V lost 3 bases to trimming and J lost 0 bases, with 12 bases between them. Germline assignment: CDR1 GTSNPN and CDR2 SVGIG (reference sequence). Based on the CDR3 plus reference TRBV30 and TRBJ1-3, the full variable domain is SQTIHQWPATLVQPVGSPLSLECTVEGTSNPNLYWYRQAAGRGLQLLFYSVGIGQISSEVPQNLSASRPQDRQFILSSKKLLLSDSGFYLCAWRGLTVSGNTIYFGEGSWLTVV.

This chain links TRBV5-1 with TRBJ1-2; TRBD1 might be the D (5 bases). The CDR3 covers 14 residues. V was cut by 6 bases and J by 1 base, with 13 bases left in between. Germline V gene lookup returns CDR1 SGHRS and CDR2 YFSETQ. The CDR3 protein is CASTPGRVNYGYTF. The CDR3 coding sequence is TGCGCCAGCACCCCGGGACGCGTTAACTATGGCTACACCTTC.

This clone appeared a few times. The chain uses TRBV3-1 (or the pseudogene TRBV3-2) and TRBJ2-1, with 7 positions matching TRBD2. V trimming: 3 bases; J trimming: 10 bases; junction bases outside the gene matches: 0. The CDR3 loop spans 11 amino acids. CDR1 and CDR2 from the germline V gene are LGHDT and YNNKEL (reference sequence). The CDR3: CASSQGLEQFF. The CDR3, as DNA: TGTGCCAGCAGCCAGGGACTAGAGCAGTTCTTC.

This clone was counted a few times. The chain couples TRBV29-1 to TRBJ1-3, with D possibly TRBD1 on 6 matching bases. The length of the CDR3 is 18 residues. CDR1 is SQVTM and CDR2 is ANQGSEA in the germline V gene. Trimming removed 3 bases from V and 1 base from J, with 22 bases in between. CDR3 bases: TGCAGCGTTGATCAATCTGGACACAAAGGGGGGTCTGGAAACACCATATATTTT. Its translation is CSVDQSGHKGGSGNTIYF.

J is TRBJ1-1 and V is TRBV6-6; no reliable D call. Trimming removed 5 bases from V and 7 bases from J, with 14 bases in between. Germline V CDR1 and CDR2: MNHNY, SVGAGI (reference sequence). The CDR3 length is 13 residues. CDR3 amino acids: CASSPGLLSEAFF. CDR3 coding DNA: TGTGCCAGCAGTCCCGGACTCCTAAGTGAAGCTTTCTTT.

This clone was detected only a few times. V is TRBV4-1 and J is TRBJ1-4; D is undetermined. The CDR3 runs 16 residues. The germline V and J ends were trimmed by 7 bases and 0 bases, with 15 bases remaining between them. Germline V gene data show CDR1 as MGHRA and CDR2 as YSYEKL. This CDR3 reads CASKTRWIATNEKLFF. The CDR3 DNA sequence: TGCGCCAGCAAGACTCGGTGGATAGCAACTAATGAAAAACTGTTTTTT.

J is TRBJ2-7 and V is TRBV6-8; 10 bases line up with TRBD2. V lost 2 bases to trimming and J lost 3 bases; unmatched junction nucleotides: 4. The length of the CDR3 is 15 residues. Germline V lookup: CDR1 MNHGY, CDR2 SAAAGT. CDR3 coding DNA: TGTGCCAGCAGTTACGAACTAGCGGGAATCTACGAGCAGTACTTC. Its protein product is CASSYELAGIYEQYF.

This chain links TRBV20-1 with TRBJ2-5; D call uncertain. Deletions cut 7 bases from V and 7 bases from J, with 13 bases between. This CDR3 comprises 11 residues. Germline assignment: CDR1 DFQATT and CDR2 SNEGSKA (reference sequence). This CDR3 reads CSVERSTTQYF. The CDR3 bases are TGCAGTGTTGAGAGGTCAACGACCCAGTACTTC.

The chain has TRBV5-6 and TRBJ1-3; TRBD1 is a possible D gene (5 bases). The V and J ends lost 0 bases and 0 bases respectively, with 16 bases between them. Looked up from germline, CDR1 is SGHDT and CDR2 is YYEEEE. This CDR3 is 18 amino acids long. The CDR3 loop is CASSLAWPARDSGNTIYF. As DNA, the CDR3 is TGTGCCAGCAGCTTGGCGTGGCCGGCCAGGGACTCTGGAAACACCATATATTTT.

The chain's CDR3 is CASGTGGNTEAFF. In DNA, the CDR3 is TGTGCCAGCGGGACAGGGGGGAACACTGAAGCTTTCTTT. The chain employs TRBV2 and TRBJ1-1; the match to TRBD1 covers 11 bases. V gave up 8 bases and J gave up 1 base; unmatched junction bases: 0. The germline CDR1 and CDR2 sequences are SNHLY and FYNNEI. This CDR3 is built from 13 residues. Together with reference TRBV2 and TRBJ1-1, the CDR3 gives the full variable domain: EPEVTQTPSHQVTQMGQEVILRCVPISNHLYFYWYRQILGQKVEFLVSFYNNEISEKSEIFDDQFSVERPDGSNFTLKIRSTKLEDSAMYFCASGTGGNTEAFFGQGTRLTVV.

The chain joins TRBV25-1 to TRBJ1-1; D ambiguous. V was shortened by 0 bases and J by 0 bases, with 11 bases between the two germline ends. CDR1 is MGHDK and CDR2 is SYGVNS in the germline V gene. This CDR3 has 16 residues. The CDR3 here is CASSEYTAGLNTEAFF. DNA of the CDR3: TGTGCCAGCAGTGAATATACGGCGGGGTTGAACACTGAAGCTTTCTTT.

The V call is TRBV4-2, the J call TRBJ2-7; 12 bases line up with TRBD2. Germline CDR1 reads LGHNA; CDR2 reads YNFKEQ. This CDR3 is built from 17 residues. V was pared by 4 bases and J by 0 bases, with 7 bases of the junction left unmatched. In DNA form, the CDR3 reads TGTGCCAGCAGCCCGACTAGCGGGAGTACCCTCTCCTACGAGCAGTACTTC. Its translation is CASSPTSGSTLSYEQYF.

The chain couples TRBV6-1 to TRBJ1-1, with 8 bases fitting TRBD1. Germline V gives CDR1 MNHNS, CDR2 SASEGT. The length of the CDR3 is 17 residues. V dropped 2 bases and J dropped 6; count of bases not matched to a gene: 14. This CDR3 is CASSESAGGADLPEAFF. In DNA form, the CDR3 reads TGTGCCAGCAGTGAAAGTGCAGGGGGCGCGGATCTTCCTGAAGCTTTCTTT.

The CDR3 nucleotides are TGTGCCAGCAGCTCAGAGGGTCGGGGGTCCTACAATGAGCAGTTCTTC. Translating gives CASSSEGRGSYNEQFF. The chain uses TRBV7-3 and TRBJ2-1, with D possibly TRBD2 on 6 matching bases. Looked up from germline, CDR1 is SGHTA and CDR2 is FQGTGA. This CDR3 has 16 amino acids. Trimming took 4 bases from V and 1 from J, leaving 14 bases between them.

This chain links TRBV18 with TRBJ2-3, with 7 bases matching TRBD2. V gave up 3 bases and J gave up 2 bases; unmatched junction bases: 8. The CDR3 extends over 16 amino acids. Germline lookup yields CDR1 KGHSH and CDR2 LQKENI. CDR3 sequence (DNA): TGTGCCAGCTCACCGTTAAGGAGCGGGAACACAGATACGCAGTATTTT. This sequence encodes CASSPLRSGNTDTQYF.

The chain links TRBV19 to TRBJ1-5; D ambiguous. Germline-derived CDR1 and CDR2 are LNHDA and SQIVND (reference sequence). This CDR3 region has 14 residues. V was cut by 10 bases and J by 7 bases, with 20 bases left in between. The CDR3 DNA is TGTGCCACCGGGGAAGTCATCCGCCGACAGCCCCAGCATTTT. This translates into CATGEVIRRQPQHF.

This rearrangement joins TRBV18 to TRBJ2-5; the D is unclear. Germline loops: CDR1 KGHSH, CDR2 LQKENI. Trimming took 2 bases from V and 5 from J, leaving 6 bases between them. This CDR3 is 12 amino acids long. The DNA of the CDR3 is TGTGCCAGCTCACCAAGTTGGGAGACCCAGTACTTC. Its protein product is CASSPSWETQYF.

This rearrangement joins TRBV28 to TRBJ2-2, with TRBD1 matching over 7 bases. This CDR3 region has 14 residues. The germline V gene has CDR1 MDHEN and CDR2 SYDVKM. V shed 3 bases, J shed 6 bases, and the junction held 4 bases outside the gene matches. In DNA form, the CDR3 reads TGTGCCAGCAGTTTTACAACAGGGGCCGGGGAGCTGTTTTTT. The encoded protein is CASSFTTGAGELFF.

This clone appeared a few times. The chain couples TRBV20-1 to TRBJ1-5; a weak D match, TRBD1 (6 bases). V was shortened by 3 bases and J by 3 bases, with 12 bases between the two germline ends. The CDR3 spans 14 residues. Germline V gene data show CDR1 as DFQATT and CDR2 as SNEGSKA (reference sequence). The CDR3 spells CSASVGQLNQPQHF. DNA for the CDR3: TGCAGTGCTAGTGTAGGACAGCTCAATCAGCCCCAGCATTTT.

The rearrangement links TRBV7-6 to TRBJ2-3; 11 bases agree with TRBD2. The V segment lost 5 bases and the J segment 0 bases; nucleotides outside the gene matches: 4. Germline V gene data show CDR1 as SGHVS and CDR2 as FNYEAQ. CDR3 length: 16 amino acids. The CDR3 nucleotides are TGTGCCAGCAGCCGTCGGACTAGCGGGAGCACAGATACGCAGTATTTT. Its translation: CASSRRTSGSTDTQYF. The complete variable domain, with remaining parts taken from reference TRBV7-6 and TRBJ2-3, reads GAGVSQSPRYKVTKRGQDVALRCDPISGHVSLYWYRQALGQGPEFLTYFNYEAQQDKSGLPNDRFSAERPEGSISTLTIQRTEQRDSAMYRCASSRRTSGSTDTQYFGPGTRLTVL.

A word on this clone: Compared with germline, one end of the junction differs, possibly owing to a read error. This chain connects TRBV4-2 to TRBJ1-2; tentatively, D is TRBD1 (5 bases). From germline, CDR1 is LGHNA and CDR2 YNFKEQ. This CDR3 has 15 amino acids. The CDR3 protein is CASTQEWGANYGYTF. Here the CDR3 DNA reads TGTGCCAGCACCCAAGAGTGGGGGGCTAACTATGGCTACACCTTC.

This clone was observed a single time. CDR3 sequence reads: CASRLTGNYEKLFF. Here the CDR3 DNA reads TGTGCCAGCCGCCTCACCGGGAATTATGAAAAACTGTTTTTT. The chain joins TRBV28 to TRBJ1-4; the D is unclear. The CDR3 spans 14 residues. CDR1 and CDR2 from the germline V gene are MDHEN and SYDVKM. V lost 8 bases, J lost 6 bases, and 16 bases lay in between.

This clone appeared once. The J gene is TRBJ2-3, the V gene TRBV7-2; D is possibly TRBD1 or TRBD2 (5 bases each). Germline V gives CDR1 SGHTA, CDR2 FQGNSA. The CDR3 covers 13 residues. Trimming took off 0 bases at V and 10 bases at J, with 11 bases between the two ends. CDR3 DNA sequence: TGTGCCAGCAGCTTAGCGGGGGTCGAGGCGCAGTATTTT. The encoded protein is CASSLAGVEAQYF.

V gene TRBV28 combines with J gene TRBJ2-5; 9 bases line up with TRBD1. V lost 2 bases, J lost 4 bases, and 2 bases stayed unmatched. Germline V lookup: CDR1 MDHEN, CDR2 SYDVKM. The CDR3 is made up of 14 amino acids. The CDR3 reads CASSLNRGRETQYF. The CDR3 DNA reads TGTGCCAGCAGTTTAAACAGGGGGCGAGAGACCCAGTACTTC.

The chain recombines TRBV19 with TRBJ2-6; D unclear. CDR1 and CDR2 from the germline V gene are LNHDA and SQIVND (reference sequence). There are 15 residues in the CDR3. Trimming took 7 bases from V and 0 from J, leaving 10 bases between them. DNA of the CDR3: TGTGCCAGTACTTGGCAGTCCTCTGGGGCCAACGTCCTGACTTTC. Translated: CASTWQSSGANVLTF.

This clone was counted between two and nine times. This chain connects TRBV25-1 to TRBJ2-2; D call uncertain. CDR1 and CDR2 from the germline V gene are MGHDK and SYGVNS. V was pared by 5 bases and J by 7 bases, with 8 bases between. The CDR3 has 12 residues. The CDR3 bases are TGTGCCAGCAGTTCTCTACGCGGGGAGCTGTTTTTT. Translated: CASSSLRGELFF. Based on the CDR3 plus reference TRBV25-1 and TRBJ2-2, the full variable domain is EADIYQTPRYLVIGTGKKITLECSQTMGHDKMYWYQQDPGMELHLIHYSYGVNSTEKGDLSSESTVSRIRTEHFPLTLESARPSHTSQYLCASSSLRGELFFGEGSRLTVL.

This sequence joins TRBV28 and TRBJ1-6; TRBD1 aligns across 7 bases. V lost 1 base and J lost 9; bases outside the gene matches: 3. CDR1 and CDR2 from the germline V gene are MDHEN and SYDVKM. The CDR3 runs 14 residues. CDR3 in amino acids: CASSLSGTASPLHF. The CDR3 region has the DNA TGTGCCAGCAGTTTATCAGGGACAGCTTCACCCCTCCACTTT.

Worth noting for this clone: Compared with germline, one end of the junction differs, possibly owing to a read error. The chain links TRBV20-1 to TRBJ2-7; D remains unclear. The germline gives CDR1 DFQATT, CDR2 SNEGSKA (reference sequence). The CDR3 length is 11 residues. The CDR3 protein is CSARFSDEQYF. In DNA form, the CDR3 reads TGCAGTGCTAGATTCTCCGACGAGCAGTACTTC.

J is TRBJ1-2 and V is TRBV10-3, with a weak D call TRBD1 (5 bases). CDR1 ENHRY and CDR2 SYGVKD come from the germline V gene. Deletions cut 4 bases from V and 4 bases from J, with 13 bases between. The CDR3 is 14 residues long. This CDR3 is CAISAPTESYGYTF. The CDR3 bases are TGTGCCATCAGTGCCCCGACAGAGAGCTATGGCTACACCTTC.